This T cell receptor beta chain was recovered during a study of T cell responses to AZD1222 COVID-19 vaccine. The assay was immunoSEQ multiplex PCR, and TCRdb's table has in-frame clones only and misses some. This sample has fewer than 180,000 clones; 80% to 95% occur once, and the top ten carry about 3.3%. Germline V gene data show CDR1 as LNHDA and CDR2 as SQIVND (reference sequence). CDR3 length: 15 residues. The ends were cut back, 1 base at V and 5 bases at J, with 14 bases in the middle. Sequences were derived from peripheral blood, sampled 28 days after the second AZD1222 dose. The TCR was taken from an adult who received the AZD1222 COVID-19 vaccine. The chain is built from TRBV19 and TRBJ1-1; D ambiguous. This chain's CDR3 is CASSIVEGRETEAFF. The CDR3 nucleotides read TGTGCCAGTAGTATAGTGGAAGGGCGTGAGACTGAAGCTTTCTTT. Drawing the rest from reference TRBV19 and TRBJ1-1, the complete variable domain is DGGITQSPKYLFRKEGQNVTLSCEQNLNHDAMYWYRQDPGQGLRLIYYSQIVNDFQKGDIAEGYSVSREKKESFPLTVTSAQKNPTAFYLCASSIVEGRETEAFFGQGTRLTVV.